One and the same sample provided the 19 T cell receptor beta chains below, sequenced in a study of PD-L1 blockade in urothelial cancer. Assay: immunoSEQ multiplex PCR; the TCRdb copy retains only in-frame clones and omits some. Of tens of thousands of clones listed, about four fifths are singletons. The specimen was PBMCs, collected around atezolizumab (anti-PD-L1) treatment. Receptor source: a man aged 55-75 years with urothelial cancer.

The chain is built from TRBV21-1 and TRBJ2-7; TRBD1 is the table's D call and was not checked against the DNA. TRBV21-1 is labeled a pseudogene. The CDR3 length is 14 residues. CDR3 sequence reads: CASRGDRGLYEQYF. CDR3 nucleotide sequence: TGTGCCAGCAGAGGAGACAGGGGCCTCTACGAGCAGTACTTC.

The genes are TRBV19 and TRBJ2-6, with 7 bases aligning to TRBD1. This CDR3 is built from 16 residues. CDR1 and CDR2 (germline): LNHDA, SQIVND (reference sequence). Trimming removed 8 bases from V and 0 bases from J; junction bases left unmatched: 7. The CDR3 here is CASAPGQTSGANVLTF. The CDR3 DNA reads as TGTGCCAGTGCGCCGGGACAGACCTCTGGGGCCAACGTCCTGACTTTC.

The rearrangement uses TRBV11-2 and TRBJ1-4, with 7 bases that match TRBD1. The CDR3 is 12 amino acids. Germline V gene data show CDR1 as SGHAT and CDR2 as FQNNGV. V lost 4 bases and J lost 11; bases outside the gene matches: 4. Here the CDR3 DNA reads TGTGCCAGCAGCTCCGACAGGGTTAAACTGTTTTTT. This codes for CASSSDRVKLFF.

This clone was picked up a small number of times. This chain links TRBV9 with TRBJ1-1; possibly TRBD1 for D (5 bases). The CDR3 consists of 15 residues. The germline V gene encodes CDR1 SGDLS and CDR2 YYNGEE. V was clipped by 0 bases and J by 0 bases, with 9 bases between them. In DNA form, the CDR3 reads TGTGCCAGCAGCGTAGGGGGCCTTATGAACACTGAAGCTTTCTTT. This translates into CASSVGGLMNTEAFF.

This sequence joins TRBV5-4 and TRBJ2-7; a weak D match, TRBD2 (7 bases). V dropped 2 bases and J dropped 0 bases, with 18 bases sitting between them. CDR3 size: 17 residues. The germline gives CDR1 SGHNT, CDR2 YYREEE (reference sequence). The CDR3 bases are TGTGCCAGCAGCTTTAGGGGGAGGGGGTTCATCTCCTACGAGCAGTACTTC. It is translated as CASSFRGRGFISYEQYF.

The chain employs TRBV19 and TRBJ2-5, with TRBD1 matching over 7 bases. There are 14 residues in the CDR3. Germline assignment: CDR1 LNHDA and CDR2 SQIVND (reference sequence). V lost 7 bases, J lost 5 bases, and 10 bases stayed unmatched. CDR3 DNA: TGTGCCAGTACCCCGACAGGGTCTATTGAGACCCAGTACTTC. Residues: CASTPTGSIETQYF. Together with reference TRBV19 and TRBJ2-5, the CDR3 gives the full variable domain: DGGITQSPKYLFRKEGQNVTLSCEQNLNHDAMYWYRQDPGQGLRLIYYSQIVNDFQKGDIAEGYSVSREKKESFPLTVTSAQKNPTAFYLCASTPTGSIETQYFGPGTRLLVL.

The chain couples TRBV28 to TRBJ1-4, with a tentative D call TRBD1 (6 bases). Trimming stripped 6 bases from V and 8 bases from J, with 19 bases between. CDR3 length equals 15 residues. Germline-derived CDR1 and CDR2 are MDHEN and SYDVKM. CDR3 region: CASRSNTGKGEKLFF. In DNA, the CDR3 is TGTGCCAGCAGATCTAACACAGGGAAAGGCGAAAAACTGTTTTTT.

The chain is built from TRBV6-5 and TRBJ2-7; 8 bases match TRBD1. The V gene's germline CDR1 is MNHEY and CDR2 SVGAGI. This CDR3 contains 14 residues. V was pared by 7 bases and J by 3 bases, with 8 bases of the junction left unmatched. CDR3 sequence: CASTWDRLGYEQYF. The DNA of the CDR3 is TGTGCCAGCACCTGGGACAGGCTAGGCTACGAGCAGTACTTC.

The chain has TRBV28 and TRBJ2-5; perhaps TRBD2 as D (6 bases). CDR1 is MDHEN, CDR2 SYDVKM, per germline. The CDR3 runs 15 residues. V gave up 5 bases and J gave up 4 bases, with 17 bases separating them. CDR3 region: CASSTRAGSRETQYF. The CDR3 coding sequence is TGTGCCAGCAGTACCCGGGCGGGGTCCCGAGAGACCCAGTACTTC. Together with reference TRBV28 and TRBJ2-5, the CDR3 gives the full variable domain: DVKVTQSSRYLVKRTGEKVFLECVQDMDHENMFWYRQDPGLGLRLIYFSYDVKMKEKGDIPEGYSVSREKKERFSLILESASTNQTSMYLCASSTRAGSRETQYFGPGTRLLVL.

The V call is TRBV29-1, the J call TRBJ2-7; TRBD2 agrees at 9 bases. The V gene's germline CDR1 is SQVTM and CDR2 ANQGSEA. The CDR3 consists of 14 residues. V shed 7 bases and J 4 bases; nucleotides not matched to a gene: 11. This CDR3 is CSATGTSLAYEQYF. CDR3 DNA: TGCAGCGCAACCGGGACTAGCCTCGCGTACGAGCAGTACTTC.

The V call is TRBV5-1, the J call TRBJ2-3; the D gene is possibly TRBD2 (5 bases). The CDR3 covers 16 residues. The germline CDR1 and CDR2 sequences are SGHRS and YFSETQ. Trimming stripped 0 bases from V and 4 bases from J, with 15 bases between. In nucleotides, the CDR3 is TGCGCCAGCAGCTTGGCCGGAGCGGCTGGGTCAGATACGCAGTATTTT. This translates into CASSLAGAAGSDTQYF.

J is TRBJ1-5 and V is TRBV10-3; TRBD1 might be the D (6 bases). Trimming shortened V by 0 bases and J by 6 bases, and 18 bases separated the two germline ends. This CDR3 comprises 17 residues. Germline loops: CDR1 ENHRY, CDR2 SYGVKD. The CDR3: CAISESGQGWRSQPQHF. CDR3 DNA sequence: TGTGCCATCAGTGAGTCAGGGCAGGGGTGGCGAAGTCAGCCCCAGCATTTT.

The CDR3 nucleotides read TGTGCCAGCACCCTAGGAGGCGGGAATGAGCAGTTCTTC. Its translation is CASTLGGGNEQFF. The chain is built from TRBV7-9 and TRBJ2-1; TRBD2 is a possible D gene (5 bases). The V and J ends lost 7 bases and 7 bases respectively, with 14 bases between them. Looked up from germline, CDR1 is SEHNR and CDR2 is FQNEAQ (reference sequence). This CDR3 comprises 13 residues.

This clone is a singleton in its sample. The gene calls are TRBV7-2 and TRBJ2-1; a weak D match, TRBD1 (6 bases). Trimming stripped 1 base from V and 6 bases from J, with 16 bases between. There are 16 residues in the CDR3. The germline gives CDR1 SGHTA, CDR2 FQGNSA. The CDR3 loop is CASSLVGTAQGNEQFF. The CDR3 bases are TGTGCCAGCAGCTTAGTTGGGACGGCACAGGGCAATGAGCAGTTCTTC.

V is TRBV6-5 and J is TRBJ2-3, with 7 positions matching TRBD2. This CDR3 is 16 amino acids long. V gave up 0 bases and J gave up 0 bases; unmatched junction bases: 3. Germline values: CDR1 MNHEY, CDR2 SVGAGI. CDR3 sequence reads: CASSYSRGTSTDTQYF. The CDR3 region has the DNA TGTGCCAGCAGTTACTCGCGGGGGACTAGCACAGATACGCAGTATTTT.

The chain employs TRBV7-2 and TRBJ2-7; D not certain. With 8 bases removed from V and 3 bases from J, the gap between germline ends came to 8 bases. Looked up from germline, CDR1 is SGHTA and CDR2 is FQGNSA. The CDR3 loop spans 11 amino acids. The CDR3 protein is CASGRGYEQYF. The CDR3, as DNA: TGTGCCAGCGGTAGAGGCTACGAGCAGTACTTC.

The chain combines TRBV28 with TRBJ2-1; TRBD1 matches 8 bases. With V trimmed by 6 bases and J by 5 bases, 6 bases remained unmatched. This CDR3 comprises 14 residues. Germline CDR1 MDHEN, CDR2 SYDVKM. The CDR3 nucleotides are TGTGCCAGCAGATTCAGGGGGCGAAACAATGAGCAGTTCTTC. As protein: CASRFRGRNNEQFF.

This chain links TRBV5-1 with TRBJ2-5; the match to TRBD2 covers 10 bases. Trimming took 0 bases from V and 1 from J; bases not matched to a gene: 0. Germline V gene data show CDR1 as SGHRS and CDR2 as YFSETQ. This CDR3 has 15 amino acids. CDR3 sequence: CASSLGLAGQETQYF. The CDR3 region has the DNA TGCGCCAGCAGCTTGGGACTAGCGGGCCAAGAGACCCAGTACTTC.

J is TRBJ1-2 and V is TRBV9, with D possibly TRBD1 on 6 matching bases. The length of the CDR3 is 12 residues. Per the germline V gene, CDR1 is SGDLS and CDR2 is YYNGEE. V dropped 2 bases and J dropped 7 bases, with 9 bases sitting between them. CDR3 DNA: TGTGCCAGCAGCGTCCAGGGGATTGGCTACACCTTC. Its protein product is CASSVQGIGYTF.